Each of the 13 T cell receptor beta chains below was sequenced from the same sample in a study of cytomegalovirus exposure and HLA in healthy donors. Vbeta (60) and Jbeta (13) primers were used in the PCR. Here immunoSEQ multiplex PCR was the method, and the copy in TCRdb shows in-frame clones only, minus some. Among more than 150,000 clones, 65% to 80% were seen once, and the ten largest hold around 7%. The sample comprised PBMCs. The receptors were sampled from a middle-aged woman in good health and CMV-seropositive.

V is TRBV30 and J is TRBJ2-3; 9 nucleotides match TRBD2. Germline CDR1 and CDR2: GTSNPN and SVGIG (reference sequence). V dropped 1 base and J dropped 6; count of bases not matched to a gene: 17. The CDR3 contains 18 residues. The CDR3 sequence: CAWSGPQGGGRGGDTQYF. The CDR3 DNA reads TGTGCCTGGAGTGGACCCCAGGGCGGGGGGCGGGGGGGGGATACGCAGTATTTT.

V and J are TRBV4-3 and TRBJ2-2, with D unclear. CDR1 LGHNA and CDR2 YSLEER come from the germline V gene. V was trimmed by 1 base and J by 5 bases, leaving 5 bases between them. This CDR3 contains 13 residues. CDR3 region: CASSQALTGELFF. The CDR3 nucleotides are TGCGCCAGCAGCCAAGCACTTACCGGGGAGCTGTTTTTT.

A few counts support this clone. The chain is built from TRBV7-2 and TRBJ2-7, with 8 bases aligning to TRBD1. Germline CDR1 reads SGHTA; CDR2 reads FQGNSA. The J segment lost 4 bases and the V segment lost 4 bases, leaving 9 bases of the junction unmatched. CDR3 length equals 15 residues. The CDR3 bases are TGTGCCAGCAGCTCGCAGACTGGACAGGGATACGAGCAGTACTTC. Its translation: CASSSQTGQGYEQYF.

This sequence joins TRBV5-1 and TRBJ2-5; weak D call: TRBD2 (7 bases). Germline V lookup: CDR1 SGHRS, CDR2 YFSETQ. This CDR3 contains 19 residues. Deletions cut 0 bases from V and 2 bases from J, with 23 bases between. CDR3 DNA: TGCGCCAGCAGCTTGGCCCCGAGGGAGGGCGGGGGCCCACAAGAGACCCAGTACTTC. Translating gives CASSLAPREGGGPQETQYF.

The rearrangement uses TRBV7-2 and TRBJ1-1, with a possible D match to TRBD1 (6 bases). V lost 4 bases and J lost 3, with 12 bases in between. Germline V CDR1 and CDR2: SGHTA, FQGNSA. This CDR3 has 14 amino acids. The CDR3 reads CASSYRALDTEAFF. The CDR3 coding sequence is TGTGCCAGCAGCTACAGGGCTTTGGACACTGAAGCTTTCTTT.

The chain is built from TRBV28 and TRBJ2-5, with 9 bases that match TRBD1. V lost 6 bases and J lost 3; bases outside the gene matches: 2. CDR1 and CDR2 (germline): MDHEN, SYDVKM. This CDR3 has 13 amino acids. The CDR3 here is CASRRQGEETQYF. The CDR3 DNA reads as TGTGCCAGCAGGAGACAGGGGGAAGAGACCCAGTACTTC.

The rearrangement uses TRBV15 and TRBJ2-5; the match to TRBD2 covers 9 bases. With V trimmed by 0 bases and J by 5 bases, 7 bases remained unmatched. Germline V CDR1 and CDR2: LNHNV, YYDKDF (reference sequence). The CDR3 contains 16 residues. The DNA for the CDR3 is TGTGCCACCAGCAGAGATCCGCGGGGGGGCGGGGAGACCCAGTACTTC. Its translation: CATSRDPRGGGETQYF.

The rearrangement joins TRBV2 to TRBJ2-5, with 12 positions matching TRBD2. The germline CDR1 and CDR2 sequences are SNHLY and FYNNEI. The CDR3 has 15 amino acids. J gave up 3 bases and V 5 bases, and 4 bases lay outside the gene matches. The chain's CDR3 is CASSQTSGGEETQYF. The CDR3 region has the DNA TGTGCCAGCAGTCAGACTAGCGGGGGAGAAGAGACCCAGTACTTC.

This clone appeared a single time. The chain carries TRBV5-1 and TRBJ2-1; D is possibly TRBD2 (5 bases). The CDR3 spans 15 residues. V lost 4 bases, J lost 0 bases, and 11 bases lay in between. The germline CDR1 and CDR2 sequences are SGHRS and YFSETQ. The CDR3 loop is CASSGPGVSYNEQFF. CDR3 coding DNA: TGCGCCAGCAGCGGTCCCGGGGTCTCCTACAATGAGCAGTTCTTC.

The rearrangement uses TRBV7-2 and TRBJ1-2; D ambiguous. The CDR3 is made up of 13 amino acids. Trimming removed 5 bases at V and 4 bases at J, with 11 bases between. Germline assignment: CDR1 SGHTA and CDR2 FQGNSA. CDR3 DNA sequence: TGTGCCAGCAGCGCGCCCTCGAGCTATGGCTACACCTTC. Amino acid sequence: CASSAPSSYGYTF.

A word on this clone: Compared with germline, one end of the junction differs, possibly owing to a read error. Here the CDR3 DNA reads TGTGCCTGGAGTGTACGAATAGGGTCTGGGGCCAACGGCCTGACTTTC. It yields the protein CAWSVRIGSGANGLTF. This chain connects TRBV30 to TRBJ2-6; a weak D match, TRBD1 (5 bases). This CDR3 is 16 amino acids long. The germline V gene has CDR1 GTSNPN and CDR2 SVGIG (reference sequence).

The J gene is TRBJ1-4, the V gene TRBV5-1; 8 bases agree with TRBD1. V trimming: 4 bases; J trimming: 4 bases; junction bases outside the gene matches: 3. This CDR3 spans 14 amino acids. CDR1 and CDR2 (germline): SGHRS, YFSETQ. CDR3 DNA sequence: TGCGCCAGCAGCCCCGGACAGGGTAATGAAAAACTGTTTTTT. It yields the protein CASSPGQGNEKLFF.

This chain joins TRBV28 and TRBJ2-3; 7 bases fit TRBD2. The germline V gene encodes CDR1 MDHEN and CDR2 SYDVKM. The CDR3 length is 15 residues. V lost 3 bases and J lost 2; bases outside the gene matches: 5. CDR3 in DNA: TGTGCCAGCAGTTTGGGGGGGTGGGACACAGATACGCAGTATTTT. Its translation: CASSLGGWDTDTQYF.